Listed below are T cell receptor beta chains from one sample, sequenced in a study of breast tumors, draining lymph nodes, adjacent tissues. TCRdb processed the multiplex PCR reads anew with MiXCR; each CDR3 protein has one entry. The sample lists under 30,000 distinct CDR3 sequences, roughly 20% occurring once. Sequencing was done on a sample of breast tumor tissue. Receptors were obtained from a female donor with breast cancer. Some clones in this sample may be carry-over from other donors' samples. Each CDR3 is given with its conserved first and last residue. The D gene is left open where the match is weak. The size field is filled for only some rows; it gives once, few, many or a size class.

clone_size | d_call | j_call | v_call | cdr3_aa | cdr3_nt
many | . | TRBJ2-2 | TRBV12-3/TRBV12-4 | CASTLTAPNTGELFF | TGTGCCAGCACCCTGACAGCTCCGAACACCGGGGAGCTGTTTTTT
. | TRBD1 | TRBJ2-6 | TRBV5-1 | CASSEGQVAAGANVLTF | TGCGCCAGCAGCGAGGGACAGGTGGCGGCTGGGGCCAACGTCCTGACTTTC
few | TRBD2 | TRBJ2-2 | TRBV18 | CASSPPAGVGNTGELFF | TGTGCCAGCTCACCCCCAGCGGGAGTAGGTAACACCGGGGAGCTGTTTTTT
many | . | TRBJ2-7 | TRBV12-5 | CASGLPPDREVSEQYF | TGTGCTAGTGGTTTGCCCCCCGACAGGGAGGTTTCCGAGCAGTACTTC
medium-sized | . | TRBJ1-6 | TRBV4-1 | CASSPTGLPSSYNSPLHF | TGCGCCAGCAGCCCTACGGGGCTGCCGAGCTCCTATAATTCACCCCTCCACTTT
many | TRBD2 | TRBJ2-7 | TRBV28 | CASSRTSLGDYEQYF | TGTGCCAGCAGTCGGACTAGTCTAGGGGACTACGAGCAGTACTTC
many | . | TRBJ1-2 | TRBV30 | CAWSVVTGGYTF | TGTGCCTGGAGTGTGGTCACGGGCGGCTACACCTTC
few | . | TRBJ1-5 | TRBV12-3/TRBV12-4 | CASTKMGSNQPQHF | TGTGCCAGCACCAAAATGGGAAGCAATCAGCCCCAGCATTTT
. | TRBD1 | TRBJ1-4 | TRBV18 | CASSPRTGNNEKLFF | TGTGCCAGCTCACCACGGACAGGGAATAATGAAAAACTGTTTTTT
. | . | TRBJ2-7 | TRBV7-2 | CAGSPSAARTEQYF | TGTGCCGGCAGCCCGTCGGCCGCACGAACCGAGCAGTACTTC
. | . | TRBJ2-1 | TRBV7-3 | CASSLVGVGFRNEQFF | TGTGCTAGCAGCTTAGTTGGAGTGGGGTTTCGCAATGAGCAGTTCTTC
many | . | TRBJ2-2 | TRBV29-1 | CSVDRGMGTGELFF | TGCAGCGTTGACAGGGGCATGGGGACCGGGGAGCTGTTTTTT
many | TRBD1 | TRBJ1-2 | TRBV5-1 | CASSPTGQRGTAGYTF | TGCGCCAGCAGCCCCACGGGACAGCGGGGGACGGCTGGCTACACCTTC
once | TRBD2 | TRBJ2-5 | TRBV12-3/TRBV12-4 | CASSPGTSEETQYF | TGTGCCAGCAGTCCCGGGACTAGCGAAGAGACCCAGTACTTC
many | . | TRBJ2-7 | TRBV11-3 | CASSPGGGGGYEQYF | TGTGCCAGCTCCCCCGGAGGAGGGGGCGGTTACGAGCAGTACTTC
. | . | TRBJ2-1 | TRBV19 | CASSTNWGRASVSYNEQFF | TGCGCCAGTAGTACGAACTGGGGAAGAGCCTCGGTCTCCTACAATGAGCAGTTCTTC
medium-sized | TRBD1 | TRBJ1-2 | TRBV6-5 | CASSPWTGDGYTF | TGTGCCAGCAGCCCGTGGACAGGGGATGGCTACACCTTC
large | . | TRBJ1-2 | TRBV14 | CASSQFRVTGVDGYTF | TGTGCCAGCAGCCAGTTCCGGGTTACGGGGGTTGATGGCTACACCTTC
. | . | TRBJ2-5 | TRBV2 | CASREHRETQYF | TGTGCCAGCAGAGAGCACCGAGAGACCCAGTACTTC